This entry features one T cell receptor (beta chain) sequence. What it recognizes is unknown. The data originate from a study of regulatory T cells in long-lasting Graves disease. Study outcomes and limitations: Gene preferences differed: TRBV28, TRBJ1-2, TRBJ2-5 in persistent cases. Whereas about a thousand public clonotypes were shared by new patients, persistent patients shared more, at around 2,700.

The trim removed 6 bases at V and 1 base at J, leaving 5 bases unmatched. This CDR3 contains 15 residues. The time point was: persistent/refractory GD, antithyroid drugs over 5 years with positive TRAb. RNA extracted from PBMCs served as the sequencing template. The patients were enrolled through endocrinology in Xi'an, China. Arm-PCR of CDR3 regions and iRepertoire HTBI primers were the basis on which TCR beta libraries were built. MiXCR, run by TCRdb on the multiplex PCR reads, gives a single entry per CDR3 protein. The data hold 700,000 or so distinct CDR3 sequences, with around 30% observed a single time.

This sequence joins TRBV12-3 or TRBV12-4 and TRBJ1-3; 8 bases agree with TRBD1. This clonotype was sampled from a female donor with Graves disease. This material consisted of peripheral blood mononuclear cells (PBMCs), taken when the disease was refractory, from a patient treated with antithyroid drugs. The CDR3 DNA follows: TGTGCCAGCAGGATTGGGACAGGTTCTGGAAACACCATATATTTT. Translating it yields CASRIGTGSGNTIYF.